This TCR beta chain was found in a study of multiple sclerosis patients with progressive multifocal leukoencephalopathy. Study observations and caveats: In most PML patients, TRB repertoires appeared less diverse by entropy.

Germline V CDR1 and CDR2: LNHDA, SQIVND (reference sequence). The CDR3 covers 12 residues. V lost 6 bases and J 7 bases, leaving 10 bases between the germline ends. Some clones are missing from TCRdb's copy, which holds only in-frame ones; the method was immunoSEQ multiplex PCR. In the table there are fewer than 40,000 clones, roughly 87% of which are singletons. Remarks on this clone: Its antigen is not known.

The time point is: time of PML onset. Detection of JC virus DNA in cerebrospinal fluid confirmed PML diagnosed from clinical and MRI findings. T3 refers to blood collected at the onset of PML. The sample here was PBMCs, taken from a patient treated with natalizumab. The V gene is TRBV19, the J gene TRBJ2-1; weak D call: TRBD1 (5 bases). This clonotype was obtained from a human donor with progressive multifocal leukoencephalopathy. The CDR3 sequence is CASRDMRNEQFF. The CDR3 coding sequence is TGTGCCAGTAGGGACATGCGGAATGAGCAGTTCTTC.